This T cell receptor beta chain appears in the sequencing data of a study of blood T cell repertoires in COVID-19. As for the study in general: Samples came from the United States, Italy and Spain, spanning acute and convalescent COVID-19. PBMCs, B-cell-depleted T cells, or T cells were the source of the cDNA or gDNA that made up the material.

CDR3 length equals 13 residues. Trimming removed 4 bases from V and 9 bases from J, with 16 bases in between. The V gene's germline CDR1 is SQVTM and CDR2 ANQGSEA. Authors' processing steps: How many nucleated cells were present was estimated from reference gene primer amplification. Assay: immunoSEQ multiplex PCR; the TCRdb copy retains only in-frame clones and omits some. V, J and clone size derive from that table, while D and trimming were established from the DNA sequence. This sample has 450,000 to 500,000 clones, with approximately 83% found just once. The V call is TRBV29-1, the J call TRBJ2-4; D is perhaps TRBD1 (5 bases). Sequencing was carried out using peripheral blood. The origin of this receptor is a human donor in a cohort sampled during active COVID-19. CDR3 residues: CSVVEGVKGIQYF. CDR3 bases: TGCAGCGTTGTGGAAGGGGTAAAGGGCATTCAGTACTTC. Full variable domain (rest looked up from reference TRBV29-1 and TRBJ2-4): SAVISQKPSRDICQRGTSLTIQCQVDSQVTMMFWYRQQPGQSLTLIATANQGSEATYESGFVIDKFPISRPNLTFSTLTVSNMSPEDSSIYLCSVVEGVKGIQYFGAGTRLSVL.